The following is a T cell receptor beta chain sequence with its context. The antigen remains undetermined. The source of the sample is a study of graft-versus-host responses after intestinal transplantation. Study context: Every one of the recipients received anti-thymocyte globulin induction and afterwards took tacrolimus and steroids for 3 to 4 years. General study results and limits: GvH clones turned up in recipient marrow; some had shown up first in ileum or blood.

Clones were read by immunoSEQ multiplex PCR, and TCRdb kept only the in-frame ones, dropping some. The table records tens of thousands of clones, about 87% of them present only once. The V and J ends lost 2 bases and 1 base, in that order; junction bases with no gene match: 1. CDR1 is MNHEY, CDR2 SVGAGI, per germline. The CDR3 consists of 14 residues. Here the sequenced sample was unstimulated CD4+ T cells sorted from spleen or lymph node cells, taken before transplant. The chain uses TRBV6-5 and TRBJ2-5; 7 positions match TRBD2. This TCR derives from a human donor who was the organ donor for an intestinal transplant. The CDR3: CASSYGGSQETQYF. The CDR3 DNA sequence: TGTGCCAGCAGTTACGGCGGGAGCCAAGAGACCCAGTACTTC.